A selection of T cell receptor beta chains follows, all from one sample in a study of cytomegalovirus exposure and HLA in healthy donors. Produced via immunoSEQ multiplex PCR; TCRdb's table is partial and in-frame only. Its listing shows around 110,000 clones. Source material: PBMCs. These receptors were obtained from a man aged 40-49 years in good health and CMV-seropositive. The CDR3 runs from the conserved cysteine through the conserved F or W. The order of the fields is V gene, J gene, CDR3 length, D gene, CDR3 protein. The D gene is left open where the match is weak.

TRBV4-1	TRBJ2-7	18	TRBD2	CASSQAPAGLADPYEQYF
TRBV7-2	TRBJ2-2	14	TRBD2	CASSLGLAAGELFF
TRBV6-1	TRBJ2-6	13	-	CASNRVGANVLTF
TRBV27	TRBJ2-2	14	TRBD2	CASSWGGSTGELFF
TRBV28	TRBJ1-5	15	TRBD1	CASSPTDRGHQPQHF
TRBV7-9	TRBJ2-2	13	-	CASRDINTGELFF
TRBV10-1	TRBJ2-6	16	-	CASSESRGAGANVLTF
TRBV18	TRBJ2-4	17	-	CASSTIAGRIAKNIQYF
TRBV29-1	TRBJ2-5	14	TRBD2	CSVVKRGWGETQYF
TRBV7-2	TRBJ2-5	12	-	CASSLVRETQYF
TRBV2	TRBJ2-1	15	TRBD2	CASRPLGREGGEQFF
TRBV5-1	TRBJ1-5	14	TRBD1	CASSTGGPNQPQHF
TRBV20-1	TRBJ1-4	11	-	CSARGSEKLFF
TRBV7-2	TRBJ2-5	12	-	CASRGGEETQYF
TRBV28	TRBJ1-2	14	TRBD1	CASSPTTGSYGYTF
TRBV6-5	TRBJ1-5	14	-	CASSYGPSNQPQHF
TRBV7-3	TRBJ2-2	16	TRBD2	CASSRTSGGGTGELFF
TRBV2	TRBJ2-2	15	-	CASRATGTNTGELFF
TRBV5-6	TRBJ2-7	13	-	CASSLSVSSEQYF
TRBV7-2	TRBJ2-7	17	TRBD2	CASSLLPGGRAPREQYF
TRBV9	TRBJ2-5	15	TRBD2	CASSVTSGRTETQYF
TRBV10-1	TRBJ2-1	15	TRBD2	CASSDGTSGRDEQFF
TRBV11-2	TRBJ2-3	16	TRBD1	CASRRDPSRGPNTQYF
TRBV7-2	TRBJ1-3	15	TRBD1	CASSLEGALGNTIYF
TRBV28	TRBJ2-7	13	TRBD2	CASLLAGAYEQYF
TRBV5-1	TRBJ1-2	14	TRBD1	CASSLGQGDYGYTF
TRBV5-1	TRBJ2-3	14	-	CASSLGGNTDTQYF
TRBV21-1	TRBJ2-7	17	-	CASSKGTSGSIGYEQYF
TRBV28	TRBJ1-1	13	-	CASRETVNTEAFF
TRBV7-9	TRBJ2-3	16	-	CASSFRLDGGTDTQYF
TRBV2	TRBJ2-3	13	-	CASSDGRTDTQYF
TRBV11-2	TRBJ2-7	17	-	CASSSRWGGTGAYEQYF
TRBV5-5	TRBJ2-2	13	-	CASNLRVSGELFF
TRBV7-6	TRBJ2-5	14	TRBD2	CASRRGGGEGTQYF
TRBV27	TRBJ2-5	13	-	CASRQKGRETQYF